These 6 T cell receptor beta chains were sequenced from one sample in a study of blood T cell repertoires in COVID-19 (dated by TCRdb to about 2020). To prepare the library, the immunoSEQ multiplex PCR assay was applied. Imported from immuneACCESS, the table was reduced by TCRdb to in-frame sequences with V and J called. These copies leave out some clones; in studies compared against another copy, an unresolved V gene accounts for under half, and the cause of the remainder is not known. In this sample the table shows more than 25,000 clones, over 70% of which occur a single time. The ten biggest clones cover 40% to 60% of the sample. What was sequenced was peripheral blood. These receptors came from a middle-aged man with active or convalescent COVID-19.

The chain combines TRBV27 with TRBJ1-2; 7 positions agree with TRBD1. The V gene end was trimmed by 6 bases and the J gene end by 3 bases; junction bases not matched to a gene: 1. CDR1 is MNHEY, CDR2 SMNVEV, per germline (reference sequence). This CDR3 is built from 12 residues. CDR3 bases: TGTGCCAGCAGAGACAGGGACTATGGCTACACCTTC. Amino acid sequence: CASRDRDYGYTF.

The chain carries TRBV5-4 and TRBJ1-2, with a weak D call TRBD1 (6 bases). V lost 0 bases to trimming and J lost 4 bases, with 10 bases between them. Per germline, CDR1 SGHNT and CDR2 YYREEE (reference sequence). CDR3 length equals 14 residues. CDR3 bases: TGTGCCAGCAGCTTGGGGGGGCCAGGCTATGGCTACACCTTC. Protein sequence: CASSLGGPGYGYTF.

CDR3 region: CASSVSLSGPQHF. The CDR3 DNA reads as TGTGCCAGCAGTGTTAGCCTAAGTGGGCCCCAGCATTTT. V and J are TRBV6-1 and TRBJ1-5; no clear D gene. This CDR3 has 13 residues. Trimming took 4 bases from V and 9 from J, leaving 13 bases between them. The V gene's germline CDR1 is MNHNS and CDR2 SASEGT.

The chain employs TRBV10-2 and TRBJ2-5; TRBD2 is a possible D gene (6 bases). This CDR3 is 14 amino acids long. V gave up 5 bases and J gave up 7 bases, with 17 bases separating them. Germline V gene lookup returns CDR1 WSHSY and CDR2 SAAADI. CDR3 in amino acids: CASSRAGSQRTQYF. In nucleotides, the CDR3 is TGCGCCAGCAGTCGGGCGGGGTCGCAGCGGACCCAGTACTTC.

Here the CDR3 DNA reads TGTGCCTGGAGTGCCGGGGTAGGACGATCACCCCTCCACTTT. This gives the protein CAWSAGVGRSPLHF. The chain has TRBV30 and TRBJ1-6; unclear D gene. V lost 1 base and J 10 bases, leaving 14 bases between the germline ends. The CDR3 length is 14 residues. CDR1 is GTSNPN and CDR2 is SVGIG in the germline V gene (reference sequence). Full variable domain (remainder filled in from reference TRBV30 and TRBJ1-6): SQTIHQWPATLVQPVGSPLSLECTVEGTSNPNLYWYRQAAGRGLQLLFYSVGIGQISSEVPQNLSASRPQDRQFILSSKKLLLSDSGFYLCAWSAGVGRSPLHFGNGTRLTVT.

CDR3 in amino acids: CASIPTGSSYNEQFF. DNA for the CDR3: TGTGCCAGCATCCCCACTGGGAGCTCCTACAATGAGCAGTTCTTC. The chain carries TRBV6-2 or TRBV6-3 and TRBJ2-1; possibly TRBD2 for D (5 bases). CDR1 and CDR2 (germline): MNHEY, SVGEGT. The CDR3 extends over 15 amino acids. V lost 7 bases and J 0 bases, leaving 13 bases between the germline ends.